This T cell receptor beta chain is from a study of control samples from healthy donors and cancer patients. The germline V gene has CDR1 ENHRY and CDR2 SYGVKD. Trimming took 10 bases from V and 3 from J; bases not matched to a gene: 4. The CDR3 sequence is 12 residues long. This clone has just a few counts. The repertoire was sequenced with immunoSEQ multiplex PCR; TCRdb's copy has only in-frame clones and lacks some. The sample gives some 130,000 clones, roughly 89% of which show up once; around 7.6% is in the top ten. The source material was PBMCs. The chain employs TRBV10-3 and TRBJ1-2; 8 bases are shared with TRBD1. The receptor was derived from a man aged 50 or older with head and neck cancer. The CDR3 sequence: CATDRGDYGYTF. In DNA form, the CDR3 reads TGTGCCACCGACAGGGGCGACTATGGCTACACCTTC.